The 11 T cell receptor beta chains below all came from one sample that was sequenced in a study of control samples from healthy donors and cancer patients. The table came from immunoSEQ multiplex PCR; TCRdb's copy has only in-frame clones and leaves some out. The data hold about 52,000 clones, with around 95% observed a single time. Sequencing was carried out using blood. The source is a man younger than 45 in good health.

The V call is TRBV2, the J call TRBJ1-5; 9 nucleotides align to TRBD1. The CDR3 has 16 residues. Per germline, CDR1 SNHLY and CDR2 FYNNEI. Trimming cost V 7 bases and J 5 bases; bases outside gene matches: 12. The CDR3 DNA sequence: TGTGCCAGCACCACCAGGGAGGGACAGGGCGATCAGCCCCAGCATTTT. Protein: CASTTREGQGDQPQHF.

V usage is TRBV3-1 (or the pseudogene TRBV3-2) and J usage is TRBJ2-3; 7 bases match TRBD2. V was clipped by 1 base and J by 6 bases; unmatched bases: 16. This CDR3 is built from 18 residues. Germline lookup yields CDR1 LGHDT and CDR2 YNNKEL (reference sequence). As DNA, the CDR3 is TGTGCCAGCAGCCAAGGATTCGGGCTAGCGGTTTCGCGTGATACGCAGTATTTT. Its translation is CASSQGFGLAVSRDTQYF.

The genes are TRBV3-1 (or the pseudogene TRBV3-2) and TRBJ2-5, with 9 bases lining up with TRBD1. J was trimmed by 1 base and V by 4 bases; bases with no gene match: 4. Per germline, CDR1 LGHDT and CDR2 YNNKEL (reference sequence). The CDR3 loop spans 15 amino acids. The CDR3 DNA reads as TGTGCCAGCAGCCCCTCGACAGGGGGCCAAGAGACCCAGTACTTC. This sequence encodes CASSPSTGGQETQYF.

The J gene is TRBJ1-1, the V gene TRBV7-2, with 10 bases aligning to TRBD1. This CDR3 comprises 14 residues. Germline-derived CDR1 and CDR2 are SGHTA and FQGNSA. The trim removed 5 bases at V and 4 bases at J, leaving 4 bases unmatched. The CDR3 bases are TGTGCCAGCAGCCCGGGGACAGGGGCCACTGAAGCTTTCTTT. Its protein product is CASSPGTGATEAFF. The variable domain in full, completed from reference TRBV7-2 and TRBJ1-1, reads GAGVSQSPSNKVTEKGKDVELRCDPISGHTALYWYRQSLGQGLEFLIYFQGNSAPDKSGLPSDRFSAERTGGSVSTLTIQRTQQEDSAVYLCASSPGTGATEAFFGQGTRLTVV.

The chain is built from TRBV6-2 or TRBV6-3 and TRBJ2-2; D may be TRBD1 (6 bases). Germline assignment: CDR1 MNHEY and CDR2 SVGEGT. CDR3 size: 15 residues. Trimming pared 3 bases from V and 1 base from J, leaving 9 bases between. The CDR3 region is CASSYTGQNTGELFF. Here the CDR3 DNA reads TGTGCCAGCAGTTATACGGGACAGAACACCGGGGAGCTGTTTTTT.

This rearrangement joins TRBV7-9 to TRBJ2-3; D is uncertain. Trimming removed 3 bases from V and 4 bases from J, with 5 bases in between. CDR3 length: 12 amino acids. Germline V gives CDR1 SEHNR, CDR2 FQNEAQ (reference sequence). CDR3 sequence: CASSFLSDTQYF. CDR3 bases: TGTGCCAGCAGCTTCTTGTCAGATACGCAGTATTTT.

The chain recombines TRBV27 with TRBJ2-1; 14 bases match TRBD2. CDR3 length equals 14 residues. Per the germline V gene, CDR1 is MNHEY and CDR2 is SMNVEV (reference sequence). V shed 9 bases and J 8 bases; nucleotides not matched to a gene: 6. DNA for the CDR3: TGTGCCAGTCGACTAGCGGGAGGGGTGGATGAGCAGTTCTTC. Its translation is CASRLAGGVDEQFF.

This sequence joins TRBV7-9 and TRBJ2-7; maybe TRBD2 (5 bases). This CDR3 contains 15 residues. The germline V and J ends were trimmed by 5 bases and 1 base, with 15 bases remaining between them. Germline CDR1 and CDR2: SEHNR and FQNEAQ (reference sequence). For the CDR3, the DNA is TGTGCCAGCAGCCCCCGTGAAGGGAGATCCTACGAGCAGTACTTC. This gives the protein CASSPREGRSYEQYF.

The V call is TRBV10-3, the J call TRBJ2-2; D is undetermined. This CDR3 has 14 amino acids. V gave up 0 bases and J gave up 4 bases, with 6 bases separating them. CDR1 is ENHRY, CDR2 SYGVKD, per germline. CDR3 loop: CAISESTATGELFF. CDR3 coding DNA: TGTGCCATCAGTGAGTCAACCGCCACCGGGGAGCTGTTTTTT.

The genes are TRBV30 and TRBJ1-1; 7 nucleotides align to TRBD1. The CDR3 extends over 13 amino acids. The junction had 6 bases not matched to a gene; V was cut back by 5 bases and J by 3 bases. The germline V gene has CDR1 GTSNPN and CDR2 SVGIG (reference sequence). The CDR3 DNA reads TGTGCCTGGCGGGACAGTGGCGACACTGAAGCTTTCTTT. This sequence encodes CAWRDSGDTEAFF.

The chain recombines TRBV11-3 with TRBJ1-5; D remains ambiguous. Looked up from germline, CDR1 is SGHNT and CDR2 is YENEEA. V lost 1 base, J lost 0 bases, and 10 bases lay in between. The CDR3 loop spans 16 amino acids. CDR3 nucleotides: TGTGCCAGCAGCTTAGTATACGGTATTAGCAATCAGCCCCAGCATTTT. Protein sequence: CASSLVYGISNQPQHF.